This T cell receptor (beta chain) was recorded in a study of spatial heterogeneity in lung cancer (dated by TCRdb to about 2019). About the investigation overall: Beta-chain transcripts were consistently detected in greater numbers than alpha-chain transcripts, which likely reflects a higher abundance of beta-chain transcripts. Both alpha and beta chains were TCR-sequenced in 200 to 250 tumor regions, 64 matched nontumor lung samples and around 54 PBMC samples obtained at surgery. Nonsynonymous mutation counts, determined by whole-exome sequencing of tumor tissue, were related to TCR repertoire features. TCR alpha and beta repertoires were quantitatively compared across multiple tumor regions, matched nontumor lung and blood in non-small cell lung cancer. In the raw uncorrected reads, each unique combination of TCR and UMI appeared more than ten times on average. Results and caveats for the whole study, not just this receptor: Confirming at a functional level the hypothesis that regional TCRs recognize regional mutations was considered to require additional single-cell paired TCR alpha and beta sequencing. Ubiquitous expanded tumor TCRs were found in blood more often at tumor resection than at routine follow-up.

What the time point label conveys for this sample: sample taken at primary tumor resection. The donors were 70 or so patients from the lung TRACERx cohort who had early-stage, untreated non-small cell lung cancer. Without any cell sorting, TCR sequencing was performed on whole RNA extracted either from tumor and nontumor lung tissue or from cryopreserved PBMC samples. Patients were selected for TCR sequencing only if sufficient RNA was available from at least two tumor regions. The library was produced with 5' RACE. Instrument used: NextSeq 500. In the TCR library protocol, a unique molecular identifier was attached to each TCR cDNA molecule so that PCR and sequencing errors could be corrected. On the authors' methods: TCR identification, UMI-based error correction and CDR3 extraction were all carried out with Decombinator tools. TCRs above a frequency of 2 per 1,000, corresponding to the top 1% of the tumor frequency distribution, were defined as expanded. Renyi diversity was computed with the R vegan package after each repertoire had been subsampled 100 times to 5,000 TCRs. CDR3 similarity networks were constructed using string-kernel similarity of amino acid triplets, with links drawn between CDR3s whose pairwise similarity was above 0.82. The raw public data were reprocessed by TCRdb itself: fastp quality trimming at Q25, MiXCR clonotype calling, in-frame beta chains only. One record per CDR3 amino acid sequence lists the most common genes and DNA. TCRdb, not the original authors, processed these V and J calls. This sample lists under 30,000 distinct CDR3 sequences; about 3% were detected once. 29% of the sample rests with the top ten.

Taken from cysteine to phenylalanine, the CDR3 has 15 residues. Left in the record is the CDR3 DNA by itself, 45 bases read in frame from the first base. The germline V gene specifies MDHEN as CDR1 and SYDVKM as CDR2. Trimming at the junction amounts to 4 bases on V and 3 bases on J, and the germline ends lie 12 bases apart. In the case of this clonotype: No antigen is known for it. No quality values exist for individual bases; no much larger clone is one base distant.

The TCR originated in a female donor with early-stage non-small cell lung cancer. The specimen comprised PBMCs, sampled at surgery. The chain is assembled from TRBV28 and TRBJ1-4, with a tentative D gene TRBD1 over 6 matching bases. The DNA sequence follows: TGTGCCAGCAGTTATGGGGGGCAGTCTAATGAAAAACTGTTTTTT. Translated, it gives CASSYGGQSNEKLFF.